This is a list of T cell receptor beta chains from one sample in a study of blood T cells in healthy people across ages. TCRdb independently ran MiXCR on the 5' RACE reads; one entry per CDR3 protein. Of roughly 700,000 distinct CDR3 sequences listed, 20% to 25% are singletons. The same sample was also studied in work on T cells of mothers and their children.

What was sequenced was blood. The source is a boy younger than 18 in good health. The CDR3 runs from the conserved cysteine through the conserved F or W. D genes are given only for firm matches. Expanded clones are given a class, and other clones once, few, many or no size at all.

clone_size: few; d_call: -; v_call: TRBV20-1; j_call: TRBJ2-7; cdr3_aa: CSGGLGIFNEQYF; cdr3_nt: TGCAGTGGAGGGTTAGGGATCTTCAACGAGCAGTACTTC
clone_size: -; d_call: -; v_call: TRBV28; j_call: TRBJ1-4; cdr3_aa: CASSYRTGATNEKLFF; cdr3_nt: TGTGCCAGCAGTTATCGGACCGGTGCCACTAATGAAAAACTGTTTTTT
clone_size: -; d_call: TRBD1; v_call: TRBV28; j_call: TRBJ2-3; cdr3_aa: CASPADRGLLTDTQYF; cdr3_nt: TGTGCCAGCCCCGCCGACAGGGGGTTATTGACAGATACGCAGTATTTT
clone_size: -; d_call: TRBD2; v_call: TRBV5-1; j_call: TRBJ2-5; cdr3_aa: CASSLALAGGVARETQYF; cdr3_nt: TGCGCCAGCAGCTTGGCTCTAGCGGGAGGGGTTGCTCGAGAGACCCAGTACTTC
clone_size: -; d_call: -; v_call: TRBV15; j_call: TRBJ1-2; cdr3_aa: CATSEQGFLDYGYTF; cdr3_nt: TGTGCCACCAGCGAACAGGGTTTTCTCGACTATGGCTACACCTTC
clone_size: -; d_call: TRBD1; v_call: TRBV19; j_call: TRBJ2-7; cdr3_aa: CASSIMGQAYEQYF; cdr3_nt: TGTGCCAGTAGTATAATGGGACAGGCCTACGAGCAGTACTTC
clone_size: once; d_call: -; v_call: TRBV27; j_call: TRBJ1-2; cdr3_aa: CASSPWSASPYGYTF; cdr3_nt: TGTGCCAGCAGTCCCTGGTCAGCTAGCCCCTATGGCTACACCTTC
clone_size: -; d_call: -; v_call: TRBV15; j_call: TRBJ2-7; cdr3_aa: CATSRDPLNEQYF; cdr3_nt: TGTGCCACCAGCAGAGACCCCCTGAACGAGCAGTACTTC
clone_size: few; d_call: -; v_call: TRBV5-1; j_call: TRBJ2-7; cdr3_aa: CASSSLNGQSSYEQYF; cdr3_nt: TGCGCCAGCAGCTCGCTCAACGGGCAGAGCTCCTACGAGCAGTACTTC
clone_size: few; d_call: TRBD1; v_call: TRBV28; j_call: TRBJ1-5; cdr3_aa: CASSSPGGYSNQPQHF; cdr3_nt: TGTGCCAGCAGTTCACCAGGGGGTTATAGCAATCAGCCCCAGCATTTT
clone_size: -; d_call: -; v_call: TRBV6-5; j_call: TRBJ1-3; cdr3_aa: CATRGTSGGNTIYF; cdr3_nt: TGTGCCACCCGAGGGACGTCGGGGGGAAACACCATATATTTT
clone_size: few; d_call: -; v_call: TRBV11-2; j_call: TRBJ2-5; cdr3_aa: CASSRGTAGQETQYF; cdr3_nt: TGTGCCAGCAGCAGAGGGACGGCTGGACAAGAGACCCAGTACTTC
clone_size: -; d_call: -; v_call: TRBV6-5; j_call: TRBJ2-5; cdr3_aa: CASSYSKGGVETQYF; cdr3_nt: TGTGCCAGCAGTTACTCGAAAGGGGGGGTGGAGACCCAGTACTTC
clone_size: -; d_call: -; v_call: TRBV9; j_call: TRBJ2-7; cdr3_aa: CASSEPGLRNEQYF; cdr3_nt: TGTGCCAGCAGCGAACCGGGACTGCGGAACGAGCAGTACTTC
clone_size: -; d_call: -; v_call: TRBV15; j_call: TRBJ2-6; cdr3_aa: CATSRPGTVGLSGANVLTF; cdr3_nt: TGTGCCACCAGCAGACCCGGGACAGTGGGACTCTCTGGGGCCAACGTCCTGACTTTC
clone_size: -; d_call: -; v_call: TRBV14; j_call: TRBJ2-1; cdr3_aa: CASSQDGLGADEQFF; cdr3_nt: TGTGCCAGCAGCCAAGATGGTCTTGGAGCAGATGAGCAGTTCTTC
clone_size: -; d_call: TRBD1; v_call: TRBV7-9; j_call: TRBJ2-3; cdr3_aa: CASSPDLWDRGKYF; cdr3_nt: TGTGCCAGCAGCCCGGACCTGTGGGACAGGGGAAAGTATTTT
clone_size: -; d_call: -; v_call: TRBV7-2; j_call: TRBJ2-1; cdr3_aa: CAGSTGPSSYNEQFF; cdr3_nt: TGTGCCGGCAGCACGGGCCCGAGCTCCTACAATGAGCAGTTCTTC